This entry lists 2 T cell receptor beta chains sequenced from one sample in a study of memory CD4+ T cells and cytomegalovirus serostatus. The data were produced by immunoSEQ multiplex PCR, yet TCRdb's version contains in-frame clones alone and is incomplete. Of around 45,000 clones listed, around four fifths are singletons. Single viable CD3+CD4+CD8-CD45RO+ cells were sorted as the memory CD4+ T cells. The sequenced material came from memory CD4+ T cells from blood. These receptors were obtained from an adult in good health and CMV-seropositive.

This clone was seen a single time. This chain uses TRBV6-5 with TRBJ2-3; D may be TRBD1 or TRBD2 (5 bases each). The V gene's germline CDR1 is MNHEY and CDR2 SVGAGI. The CDR3 loop spans 16 amino acids. V shed 0 bases and J shed 1 base, with 11 bases lying between them. CDR3 sequence: CASSYSGAMGTDTQYF. In nucleotides, the CDR3 is TGTGCCAGCAGTTACTCCGGGGCCATGGGCACAGATACGCAGTATTTT.

This rearrangement joins TRBV7-9 to TRBJ2-5; D possibly corresponds to TRBD1 (6 bases). V was trimmed by 4 bases and J by 3 bases, leaving 12 bases between them. This CDR3 region has 14 residues. Germline V CDR1 and CDR2: SEHNR, FQNEAQ (reference sequence). The chain's CDR3 is CASSSNPGEETQYF. CDR3 sequence (DNA): TGTGCCAGCAGCTCTAACCCAGGGGAAGAGACCCAGTACTTC.